Detailed here is one T cell receptor beta chain. The CDR3 sequence is 18 residues long. Germline loops: CDR1 GTSNPN, CDR2 SVGIG (reference sequence). V lost 3 bases to trimming and J lost 0 bases, with 23 bases between them. This sample is part of a study of blood T cell repertoires in COVID-19. At the level of the study: Samples representing acute and convalescent COVID-19 were sourced from the United States, Italy and Spain. T cells, B-cell-depleted T cells, or PBMCs supplied cDNA or gDNA.

Authors' methods: Cell counts per sample came from amplifying reference gene primers. Sequencing used immunoSEQ multiplex PCR; TCRdb keeps in-frame clones, though not all of them. Clone size and V and J calls were adopted from that table, with D and trimming inferred from the DNA. The table lists roughly 340,000 clones, 87% of them singletons. Followed over time, Seattle patients had been enrolled while infection was active. The TCR was taken from a woman between 45 and 65 years old with COVID-19, enrolled during active disease. The chain couples TRBV30 to TRBJ2-5; D is perhaps TRBD1 (6 bases). Material for sequencing was peripheral blood. As DNA, the CDR3 is TGTGCCTGGAGGGGTCCCAAGAGGGGGTCGGGGTACCAAGAGACCCAGTACTTC. It is translated as CAWRGPKRGSGYQETQYF.